The rows below give T cell receptor beta chains drawn from one sample of a study of Ad26.COV2.S vaccination and SARS-CoV-2 variants. Profiled with immunoSEQ multiplex PCR; TCRdb holds only in-frame clones, not every one. The repertoire holds hundreds of thousands of clones, with about 90% as singletons. The sequenced sample was peripheral blood, obtained in a trial of Ad26.COV2.S vaccine versus placebo. These receptors all stem from a person between 18 and 59 years old who received the Ad26.COV2.S COVID-19 vaccine or a placebo. Both conserved end residues are part of each CDR3. A D gene is named only where the DNA matches it firmly. The size field is filled for only some rows; it gives once, few, many or a size class.

d_call | clone_size | j_call | v_call | cdr3_nt | cdr3_aa
NA | NA | TRBJ1-2 | TRBV27 | TGTGCCAGCAGTTTATGGGCAGGGAGACGCTACACCTTC | CASSLWAGRRYTF
TRBD2 | once | TRBJ2-1 | TRBV5-4 | TGTGCCAGCAGCTTGAAAGCGGGGGGGGACAATGAGCAGTTCTTC | CASSLKAGGDNEQFF
NA | NA | TRBJ1-1 | TRBV6-5 | TGTGCCAGCAGGATGGGGGTGGCGAACACTGAAGCTTTCTTT | CASRMGVANTEAFF
NA | NA | TRBJ2-1 | TRBV7-3 | TGTGCCAGCAGCTCGCCGGGACTCTACAATGAGCAGTTCTTC | CASSSPGLYNEQFF
TRBD1 | NA | TRBJ1-5 | TRBV6-5 | TGTGCCAGCAGTTTGACAGGGGGCAATCAGCCCCAGCATTTT | CASSLTGGNQPQHF
NA | NA | TRBJ2-1 | TRBV5-1 | TGCGCCAGCAGCACCTCCCCGCCCGCTGGGGATGAGCAGTTCTTC | CASSTSPPAGDEQFF
TRBD2 | once | TRBJ2-1 | TRBV11-3 | TGTGCCAGCAGCCCTACGCCCCCGGCTAGCGGACCTAGCTCCTACAATGAGCAGTTCTTC | CASSPTPPASGPSSYNEQFF
NA | NA | TRBJ1-5 | TRBV18 | TGTGCCAGCTCACCCCCGGATCAGCCCCAGCATTTT | CASSPPDQPQHF
TRBD1 | NA | TRBJ1-2 | TRBV29-1 | TGCAGCGCCCGAACAGGGGGGCCGGCTGGCTACACCTTC | CSARTGGPAGYTF
TRBD1 | once | TRBJ2-1 | TRBV19 | TGTGCCAGTACCAGGACAGGGACCTACAATGAGCAGTTCTTC | CASTRTGTYNEQFF
NA | NA | TRBJ2-5 | TRBV7-2 | TGTGCCAGCAGCCCAGAGGGACATTCGTACCAAGAGACCCAGTACTTC | CASSPEGHSYQETQYF
NA | NA | TRBJ1-5 | TRBV12-3/TRBV12-4 | TGTGCCAGCAGTCCCGTAATGTTGACCCAGCATTTT | CASSPVMLTQHF
NA | NA | TRBJ1-4 | TRBV27 | TGTGCCAGCAGGGAACAGGGCTCCCTTAATGAAAAACTGTTTTTT | CASREQGSLNEKLFF
NA | NA | TRBJ2-3 | TRBV7-9 | TGTGCCAGCACCCAAAACAGGGTCGTTGGAGATACGCAGTATTTT | CASTQNRVVGDTQYF
TRBD2 | NA | TRBJ2-1 | TRBV18 | TGTGCCAGCTCTGCCGGGGGAGGGCTCTACAATGAGCAGTTCTTC | CASSAGGGLYNEQFF
NA | once | TRBJ2-7 | TRBV27 | TGTGCCAGCAGATCCCCAGGATCATCCTACGAGCAGTACTTC | CASRSPGSSYEQYF
TRBD2 | once | TRBJ2-1 | TRBV18 | TGTGCCAGCTCACCAGGACTAGATATGCCTACGTTCTTC | CASSPGLDMPTFF
NA | NA | TRBJ2-2 | TRBV29-1 | TGCAGCGTTGAAGGTGGTCAGGGGTTAGCCGGGGAGCTGTTTTTT | CSVEGGQGLAGELFF
NA | NA | TRBJ2-2 | TRBV30 | TGTGCCTGCCGTATGACGGGGAACACCGGGGAGCTGTTTTTT | CACRMTGNTGELFF
TRBD1 | NA | TRBJ1-3 | TRBV19 | TGTGCCAGTAGTATAGACAGGACAGGCGCGTCTGGAAACACCATATATTTT | CASSIDRTGASGNTIYF
NA | NA | TRBJ1-6 | TRBV30 | TGTGCCTGGGGTGTACCACAGAGCTCCTATAATTCACCCCTCCACTTT | CAWGVPQSSYNSPLHF
NA | once | TRBJ2-7 | TRBV14 | TGTGCCAGCAGCCAAAGGGATCCCGGCTACGAGCAGTACTTC | CASSQRDPGYEQYF
NA | NA | TRBJ2-1 | TRBV15 | TGTGCCACCAGCAGAGTGGAGGGGTCGCCCTACAATGAGCAGTTCTTC | CATSRVEGSPYNEQFF
NA | NA | TRBJ1-2 | TRBV9 | TGTGCCAGCAGCGTAGGGACATCCATTAACTATGGCTACACCTTC | CASSVGTSINYGYTF
TRBD2 | once | TRBJ2-7 | TRBV19 | TGTGCCAGTAGCCCAACCGGGACTAGCGGGAGGGGGGAGCAGTACTTC | CASSPTGTSGRGEQYF
TRBD1 | NA | TRBJ1-1 | TRBV30 | TGTGCCTGGAGTTTTAGGGGGCAGGGTCTCACTGAAGCTTTCTTT | CAWSFRGQGLTEAFF
TRBD2 | NA | TRBJ2-1 | TRBV19 | TGTGCCAGTAGTACCCGACCGGGACTAGCGGGAGTCGTGGAGCAGTTCTTC | CASSTRPGLAGVVEQFF
NA | once | TRBJ2-3 | TRBV6-4 | TGTGCCAGCAGTGACTCGACCTTTCAGACGCAGTATTTT | CASSDSTFQTQYF
NA | NA | TRBJ2-5 | TRBV30 | TGTGCCTGGAGTCCCGGGCCCACTGCGGAGACCCAGTACTTC | CAWSPGPTAETQYF
TRBD1 | NA | TRBJ1-2 | TRBV5-1 | TGCGCCAGCAGCTTGGTTACGGGACAGAACTATGGCTACACCTTC | CASSLVTGQNYGYTF
TRBD2 | NA | TRBJ2-6 | TRBV7-2 | TGTGCCAGCAGCCCACGACTAGCGGGAGGTTCTGGGGCCAACGTCCTGACTTTC | CASSPRLAGGSGANVLTF
NA | NA | TRBJ2-7 | TRBV20-1 | TGCAGGTGTTCACACGGCTACGAGCAGTACTTC | CRCSHGYEQYF
NA | NA | TRBJ1-2 | TRBV7-2 | TGTGCCAGCAGTCCTATGCCTGGCTACACCTTC | CASSPMPGYTF
NA | few | TRBJ2-7 | TRBV5-1 | TGCGCCAGCAGCTTGGGGTACGAGCAGTACTTC | CASSLGYEQYF
NA | NA | TRBJ2-4 | TRBV3-1/TRBV3-2 | TGTGCCAGCAGCCAATGGGGCAGGGCAAAGTACTTC | CASSQWGRAKYF
NA | once | TRBJ1-2 | TRBV18 | TGTGCCAGCTCACCACCTTCCGAGCCCTATGGCTACACCTTC | CASSPPSEPYGYTF
NA | NA | TRBJ1-3 | TRBV3-1/TRBV3-2 | TGTGCCAGCAGCCTGGACCTCTCTGGAAACACCATATATTTT | CASSLDLSGNTIYF
NA | NA | TRBJ1-5 | TRBV30 | TGTGCCTGGAGTGTAAGGAGCAATCAGCCCCAGCATTTT | CAWSVRSNQPQHF
NA | NA | TRBJ2-1 | TRBV3-1/TRBV3-2 | TGTGCCAGCAGCCAAGAACCGACCGGGGAGCAGTTCTTC | CASSQEPTGEQFF
NA | NA | TRBJ2-1 | TRBV24-1 | TGTGCCACCAGTGATGTTGTACGGCAGTTCTTC | CATSDVVRQFF
NA | NA | TRBJ2-5 | TRBV7-2 | TGTGCCAGCAGCTTAGGCCTGGGGGCGGGAGAGCGGCAAGAGACCCAGTACTTC | CASSLGLGAGERQETQYF
NA | NA | TRBJ1-2 | TRBV5-1 | TGCGCCAGCAGCATGCTTCCTACTAACTATGGCTACACCTTC | CASSMLPTNYGYTF
NA | NA | TRBJ1-2 | TRBV9 | TGTGCCAGCAGCGTAGCTCCGGGATCGGGTGGCTACACCTTC | CASSVAPGSGGYTF
TRBD2 | few | TRBJ2-5 | TRBV5-4 | TGTGCCAGCAGCAGCACCGGGACTAGCCAGTACTTC | CASSSTGTSQYF
NA | NA | TRBJ2-5 | TRBV5-1 | TGCGCCAGCGGAGGGGGCGCCTACCAAGAGACCCAGTACTTC | CASGGGAYQETQYF
TRBD1 | NA | TRBJ2-1 | TRBV7-2 | TGTGCCAGCAGCTCCCTGGGGCGGGGACAGGGATGGAATGAGCAGTTCTTC | CASSSLGRGQGWNEQFF
NA | NA | TRBJ2-3 | TRBV7-2 | TGTGCCAGCAGCTCTTACACAGATACGCAGTATTTT | CASSSYTDTQYF
NA | NA | TRBJ2-7 | TRBV14 | TGTGCCAGCAGCCAAGATTATCTATTCGAGCAGTACTTC | CASSQDYLFEQYF
NA | NA | TRBJ1-4 | TRBV30 | TGTGCCTGGAAGGGCGTGGGGGGGCGTACTGAAAAACTGTTTTTT | CAWKGVGGRTEKLFF
TRBD2 | NA | TRBJ2-5 | TRBV20-1 | TGCAGTGCTAGTCCCTCTAGCGGGGGGCCGCGGGAGACCCAGTACTTC | CSASPSSGGPRETQYF
NA | NA | TRBJ1-2 | TRBV5-6 | TGTGCCAGCAGCTTGCCTACACAAAACAGTGGTCTAGCGGGCTACACCTTC | CASSLPTQNSGLAGYTF
NA | NA | TRBJ2-2 | TRBV30 | TGTGCCTGGAGTGGCAGCGAGGGACGGGAGCTGTTTTTT | CAWSGSEGRELFF
NA | NA | TRBJ1-1 | TRBV29-1 | TGCAGCGTTTCCCTGATGGAGGGTACTGAAGCTTTCTTT | CSVSLMEGTEAFF
TRBD1 | NA | TRBJ2-7 | TRBV6-5 | TGTGCCAGCAGTTACCGGGACAGGGGAGAGTACGAGCAGTACTTC | CASSYRDRGEYEQYF
NA | NA | TRBJ1-2 | TRBV3-1/TRBV3-2 | TGTGCCAGCCGGGCCGGGGGGAAGAATGGCTACACCTTC | CASRAGGKNGYTF